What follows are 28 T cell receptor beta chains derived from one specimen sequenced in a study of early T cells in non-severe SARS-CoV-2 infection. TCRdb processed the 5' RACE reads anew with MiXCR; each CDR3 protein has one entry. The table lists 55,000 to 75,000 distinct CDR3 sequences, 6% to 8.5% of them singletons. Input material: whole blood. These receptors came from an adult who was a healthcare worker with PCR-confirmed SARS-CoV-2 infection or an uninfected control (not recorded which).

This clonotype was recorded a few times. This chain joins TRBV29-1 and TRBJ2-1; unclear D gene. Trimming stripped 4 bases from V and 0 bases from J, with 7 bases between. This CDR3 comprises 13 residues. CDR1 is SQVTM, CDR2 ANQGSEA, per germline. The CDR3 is CSVVRSSYNEQFF. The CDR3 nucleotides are TGCAGCGTTGTTAGGAGCTCCTACAATGAGCAGTTCTTC.

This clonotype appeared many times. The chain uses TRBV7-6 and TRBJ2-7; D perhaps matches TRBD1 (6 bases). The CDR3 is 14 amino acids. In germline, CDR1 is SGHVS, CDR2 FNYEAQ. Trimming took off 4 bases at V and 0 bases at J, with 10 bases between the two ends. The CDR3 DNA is TGTGCCAGCAGCTCCTTGGGGGCCTCCTACGAGCAGTACTTC. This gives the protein CASSSLGASYEQYF.

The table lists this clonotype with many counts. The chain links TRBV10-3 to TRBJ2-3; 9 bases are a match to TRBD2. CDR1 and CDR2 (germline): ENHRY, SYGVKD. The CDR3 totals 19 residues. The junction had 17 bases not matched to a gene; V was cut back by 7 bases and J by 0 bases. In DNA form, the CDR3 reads TGTGCCATCAAGGCTAGCGGGACCCTACCCACGGATAGCACAGATACGCAGTATTTT. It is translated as CAIKASGTLPTDSTDTQYF.

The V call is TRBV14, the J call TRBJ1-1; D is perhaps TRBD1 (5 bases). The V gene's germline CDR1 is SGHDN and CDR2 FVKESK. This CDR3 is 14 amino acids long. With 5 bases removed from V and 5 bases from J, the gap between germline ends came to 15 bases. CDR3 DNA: TGTGCCAGCAGCTATTCTCAGGGTTATACTGAAGCTTTCTTT. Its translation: CASSYSQGYTEAFF.

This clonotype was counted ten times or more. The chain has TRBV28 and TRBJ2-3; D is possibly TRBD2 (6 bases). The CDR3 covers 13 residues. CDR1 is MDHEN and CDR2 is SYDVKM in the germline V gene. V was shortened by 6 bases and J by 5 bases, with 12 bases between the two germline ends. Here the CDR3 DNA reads TGTGCCAGCAGCTATAGGGAGGAAGATACGCAGTATTTT. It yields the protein CASSYREEDTQYF. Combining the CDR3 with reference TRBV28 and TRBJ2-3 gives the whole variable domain DVKVTQSSRYLVKRTGEKVFLECVQDMDHENMFWYRQDPGLGLRLIYFSYDVKMKEKGDIPEGYSVSREKKERFSLILESASTNQTSMYLCASSYREEDTQYFGPGTRLTVL.

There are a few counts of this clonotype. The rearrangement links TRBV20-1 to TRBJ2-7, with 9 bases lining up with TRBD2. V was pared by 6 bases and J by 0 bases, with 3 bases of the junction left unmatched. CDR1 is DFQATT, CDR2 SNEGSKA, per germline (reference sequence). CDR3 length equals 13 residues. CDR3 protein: CSALLAGSYEQYF. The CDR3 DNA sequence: TGCAGTGCCTTACTAGCGGGCTCCTACGAGCAGTACTTC.

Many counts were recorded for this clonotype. CDR3 bases: TGTGCCAGCAGCCAAGTTTCTAGCGGGACAGGAGAGACCCAGTACTTC. Translated: CASSQVSSGTGETQYF. This chain joins TRBV4-2 and TRBJ2-5, with D perhaps TRBD2 (9 bases). Trimming pared 1 base from V and 4 bases from J, leaving 16 bases between. CDR1 LGHNA and CDR2 YNFKEQ come from the germline V gene. This CDR3 region has 16 residues.

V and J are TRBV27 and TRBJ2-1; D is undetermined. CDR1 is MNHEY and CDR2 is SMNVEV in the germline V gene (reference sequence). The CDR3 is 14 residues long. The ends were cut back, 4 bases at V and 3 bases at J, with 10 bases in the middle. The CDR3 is CASSSTLLYNEQFF. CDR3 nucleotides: TGTGCCAGCAGTTCAACCTTACTCTACAATGAGCAGTTCTTC.

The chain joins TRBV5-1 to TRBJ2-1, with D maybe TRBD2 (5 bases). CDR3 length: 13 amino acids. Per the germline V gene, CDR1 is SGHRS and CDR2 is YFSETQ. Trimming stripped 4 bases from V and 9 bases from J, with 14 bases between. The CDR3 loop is CASSAGPEGEQFF. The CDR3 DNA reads TGCGCCAGCAGCGCGGGTCCGGAAGGTGAGCAGTTCTTC. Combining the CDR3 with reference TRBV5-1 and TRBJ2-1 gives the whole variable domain KAGVTQTPRYLIKTRGQQVTLSCSPISGHRSVSWYQQTPGQGLQFLFEYFSETQRNKGNFPGRFSGRQFSNSRSEMNVSTLELGDSALYLCASSAGPEGEQFFGPGTRLTVL.

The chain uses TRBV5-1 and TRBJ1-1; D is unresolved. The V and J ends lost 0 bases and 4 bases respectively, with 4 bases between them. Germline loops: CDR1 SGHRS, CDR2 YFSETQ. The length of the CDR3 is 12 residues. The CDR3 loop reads CASSLEGTEAFF. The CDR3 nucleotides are TGCGCCAGCAGCTTGGAAGGCACTGAAGCTTTCTTT.

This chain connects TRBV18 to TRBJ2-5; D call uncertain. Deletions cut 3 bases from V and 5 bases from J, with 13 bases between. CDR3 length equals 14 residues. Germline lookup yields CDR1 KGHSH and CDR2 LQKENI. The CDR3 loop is CASSPQQESETQYF. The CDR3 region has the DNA TGTGCCAGCTCACCTCAGCAGGAGTCCGAGACCCAGTACTTC.

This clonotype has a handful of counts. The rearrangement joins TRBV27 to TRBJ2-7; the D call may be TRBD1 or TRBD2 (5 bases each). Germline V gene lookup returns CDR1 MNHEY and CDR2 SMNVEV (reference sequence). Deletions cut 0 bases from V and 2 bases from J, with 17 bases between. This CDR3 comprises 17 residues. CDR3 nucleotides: TGTGCCAGCAGTTTATCGGCCCCATGGGACGGGGCCTACGAGCAGTACTTC. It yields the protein CASSLSAPWDGAYEQYF.

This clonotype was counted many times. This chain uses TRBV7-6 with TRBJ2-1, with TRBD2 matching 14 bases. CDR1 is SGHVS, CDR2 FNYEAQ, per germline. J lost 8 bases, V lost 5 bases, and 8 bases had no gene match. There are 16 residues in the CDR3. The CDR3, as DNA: TGTGCCAGCAGCCCAGGACTAGCGGGAGGCGGGGATGAGCAGTTCTTC. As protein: CASSPGLAGGGDEQFF. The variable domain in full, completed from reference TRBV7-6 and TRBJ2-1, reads GAGVSQSPRYKVTKRGQDVALRCDPISGHVSLYWYRQALGQGPEFLTYFNYEAQQDKSGLPNDRFSAERPEGSISTLTIQRTEQRDSAMYRCASSPGLAGGGDEQFFGPGTRLTVL.

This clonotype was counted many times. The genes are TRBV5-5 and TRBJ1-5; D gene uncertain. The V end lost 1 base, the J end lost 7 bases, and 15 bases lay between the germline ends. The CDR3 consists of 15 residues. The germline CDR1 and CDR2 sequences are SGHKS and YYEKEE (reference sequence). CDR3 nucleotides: TGTGCCAGCAGCTTGAGGCAGGCGCCGGGGCAGCCCCAGCATTTT. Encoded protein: CASSLRQAPGQPQHF.

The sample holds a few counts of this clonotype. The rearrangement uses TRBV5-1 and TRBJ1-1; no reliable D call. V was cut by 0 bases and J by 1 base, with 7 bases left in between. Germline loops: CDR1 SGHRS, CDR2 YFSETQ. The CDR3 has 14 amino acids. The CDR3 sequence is CASSLEGPNTEAFF. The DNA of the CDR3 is TGCGCCAGCAGCTTGGAGGGCCCGAACACTGAAGCTTTCTTT.

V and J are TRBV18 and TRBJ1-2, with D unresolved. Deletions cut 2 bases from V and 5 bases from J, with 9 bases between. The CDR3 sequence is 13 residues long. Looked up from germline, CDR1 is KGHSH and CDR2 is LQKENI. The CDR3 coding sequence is TGTGCCAGCTCACCAGGCGGGAGTTATGGCTACACCTTC. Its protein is CASSPGGSYGYTF.

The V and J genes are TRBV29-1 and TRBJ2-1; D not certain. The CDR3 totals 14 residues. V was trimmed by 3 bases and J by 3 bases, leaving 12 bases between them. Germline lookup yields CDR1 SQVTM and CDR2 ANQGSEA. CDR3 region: CSVEPPPSYNEQFF. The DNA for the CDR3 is TGCAGCGTTGAGCCACCGCCGAGCTACAATGAGCAGTTCTTC.

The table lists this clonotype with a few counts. CDR3 nucleotide sequence: TGTGCCAGCAGGGGGGGGCTAGCGGGAGCAGATACGCAGTATTTT. Its translation is CASRGGLAGADTQYF. The chain couples TRBV7-2 to TRBJ2-3; 10 bases agree with TRBD2. Germline V gives CDR1 SGHTA, CDR2 FQGNSA. With 6 bases clipped from V and 4 bases from J, the junction kept 7 bases outside the gene matches. The CDR3 has 15 residues.

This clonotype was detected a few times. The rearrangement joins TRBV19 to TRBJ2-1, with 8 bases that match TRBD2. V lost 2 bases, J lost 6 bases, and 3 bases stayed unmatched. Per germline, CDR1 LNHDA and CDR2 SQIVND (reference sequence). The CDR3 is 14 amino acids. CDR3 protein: CASSIPGGPNEQFF. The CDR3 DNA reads TGTGCCAGTAGTATACCGGGAGGGCCCAATGAGCAGTTCTTC.

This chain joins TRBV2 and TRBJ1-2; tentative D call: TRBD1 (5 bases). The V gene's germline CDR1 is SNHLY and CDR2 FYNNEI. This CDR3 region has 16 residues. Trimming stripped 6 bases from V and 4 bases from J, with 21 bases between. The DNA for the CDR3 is TGTGCCAGCAGCCCCACCGCGGGGCCTCCACTCTATGGCTACACCTTC. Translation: CASSPTAGPPLYGYTF.

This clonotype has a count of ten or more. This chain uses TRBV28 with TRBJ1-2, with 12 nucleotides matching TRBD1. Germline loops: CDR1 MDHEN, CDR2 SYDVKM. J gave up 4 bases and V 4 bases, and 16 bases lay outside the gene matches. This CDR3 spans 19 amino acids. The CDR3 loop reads CASSSGGTGGAKTFYGYTF. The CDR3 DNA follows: TGTGCCAGCAGTTCGGGAGGGACAGGGGGCGCCAAAACCTTCTATGGCTACACCTTC.

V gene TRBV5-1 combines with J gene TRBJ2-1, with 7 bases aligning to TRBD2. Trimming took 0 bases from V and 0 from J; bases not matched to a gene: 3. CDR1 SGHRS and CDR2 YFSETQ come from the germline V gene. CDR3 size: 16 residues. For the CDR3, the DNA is TGCGCCAGCAGCTTGGAAGCGGGAAGCTCCTACAATGAGCAGTTCTTC. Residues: CASSLEAGSSYNEQFF.

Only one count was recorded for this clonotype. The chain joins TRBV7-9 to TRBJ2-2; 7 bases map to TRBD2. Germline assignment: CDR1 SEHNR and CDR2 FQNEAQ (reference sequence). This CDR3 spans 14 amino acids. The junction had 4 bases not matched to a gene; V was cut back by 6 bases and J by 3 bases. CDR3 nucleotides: TGTGCCAGCAGGGGAGGGGTCGACACCGGGGAGCTGTTTTTT. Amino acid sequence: CASRGGVDTGELFF.

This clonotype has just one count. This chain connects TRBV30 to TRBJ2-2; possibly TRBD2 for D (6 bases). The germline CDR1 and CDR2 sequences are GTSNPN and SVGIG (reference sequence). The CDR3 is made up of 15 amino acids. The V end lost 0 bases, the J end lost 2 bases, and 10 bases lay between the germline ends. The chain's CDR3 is CAWSVGGLNTGELFF. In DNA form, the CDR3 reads TGTGCCTGGAGTGTAGGAGGGTTAAACACCGGGGAGCTGTTTTTT.

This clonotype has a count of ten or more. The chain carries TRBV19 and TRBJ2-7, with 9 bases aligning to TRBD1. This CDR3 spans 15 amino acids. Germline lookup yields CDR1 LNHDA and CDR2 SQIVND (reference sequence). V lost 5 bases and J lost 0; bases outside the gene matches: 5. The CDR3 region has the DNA TGTGCCAGTAGTTTCCCGGGACAGGGCTCCTACGAGCAGTACTTC. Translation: CASSFPGQGSYEQYF.

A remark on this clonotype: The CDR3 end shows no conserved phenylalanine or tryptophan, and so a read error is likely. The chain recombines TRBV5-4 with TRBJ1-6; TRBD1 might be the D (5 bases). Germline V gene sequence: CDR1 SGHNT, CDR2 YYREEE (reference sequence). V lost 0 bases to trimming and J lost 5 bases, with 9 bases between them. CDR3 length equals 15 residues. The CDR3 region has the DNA TGTGCCAGCAGCTTGGGTCAGGGACATAATTCACCCCTCCACCTT. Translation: CASSLGQGHNSPLHL.

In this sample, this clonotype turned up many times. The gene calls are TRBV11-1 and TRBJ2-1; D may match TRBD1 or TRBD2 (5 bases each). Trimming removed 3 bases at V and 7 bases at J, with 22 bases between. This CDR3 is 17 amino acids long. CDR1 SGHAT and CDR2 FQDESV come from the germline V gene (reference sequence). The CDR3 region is CASSLGSSGTSRNEQFF. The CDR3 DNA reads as TGTGCCAGCAGCTTGGGGTCTTCCGGGACCTCCAGGAATGAGCAGTTCTTC.

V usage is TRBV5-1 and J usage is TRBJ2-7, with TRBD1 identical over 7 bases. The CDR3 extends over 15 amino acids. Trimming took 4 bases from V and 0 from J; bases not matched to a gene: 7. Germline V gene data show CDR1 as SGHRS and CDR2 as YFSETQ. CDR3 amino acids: CASSVTGLSSYEQYF. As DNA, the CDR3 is TGCGCCAGCAGCGTGACAGGGCTCAGCTCCTACGAGCAGTACTTC.